These 5 T cell receptor beta chains came from one sample sequenced in a study of blood T cell repertoires in COVID-19. Here immunoSEQ multiplex PCR was the method, and the copy in TCRdb shows in-frame clones only, minus some. Of 95,000 to 110,000 clones listed, about 91% are singletons. Sequenced input: peripheral blood. The receptors were sampled from a human donor in a cohort sampled during active COVID-19.

This clone was found a few times. CDR3 sequence reads: CASSPGTPTGNEQYF. CDR3 in DNA: TGTGCCAGCAGCCCCGGGACACCGACCGGGAACGAGCAGTACTTC. V is TRBV5-5 and J is TRBJ2-7; D is perhaps TRBD1 (6 bases). CDR1 is SGHKS and CDR2 is YYEKEE in the germline V gene (reference sequence). CDR3 length: 15 amino acids. Trimming left V 4 bases short and J 5 bases short, with 19 bases between.

This chain links TRBV7-3 with TRBJ1-3, with D possibly matching TRBD1 (5 bases). The CDR3 has 16 residues. Germline assignment: CDR1 SGHTA and CDR2 FQGTGA. V lost 5 bases, J lost 1 base, and 15 bases lay in between. The CDR3 loop reads CASSLGGAGSGNTIYF. CDR3 DNA sequence: TGTGCCAGCAGCCTCGGAGGGGCAGGGTCTGGAAACACCATATATTTT.

The rearrangement links TRBV7-8 to TRBJ1-2; tentatively, D is TRBD1 (5 bases). This CDR3 region has 12 residues. V was cut by 5 bases and J by 5 bases, with 9 bases left in between. Per the germline V gene, CDR1 is SGHVS and CDR2 is FQNEAQ. The CDR3 reads CASSQSGYGYTF. The CDR3 DNA reads TGTGCCAGCAGCCAGTCAGGGTATGGCTACACCTTC.

The chain carries TRBV6-6 and TRBJ1-4; D call uncertain. V gave up 6 bases and J gave up 6 bases, with 5 bases separating them. CDR3 length equals 11 residues. Germline V CDR1 and CDR2: MNHNY, SVGAGI (reference sequence). The chain's CDR3 is CASSPDEKLFF. In DNA form, the CDR3 reads TGTGCCAGCAGCCCCGATGAAAAACTGTTTTTT.

The chain links TRBV5-1 to TRBJ2-1; TRBD1 matches 7 bases. The trim removed 2 bases at V and 1 base at J, leaving 6 bases unmatched. CDR1 is SGHRS, CDR2 YFSETQ, per germline. This CDR3 region has 16 residues. CDR3 in DNA: TGCGCCAGCAGCTTCGGACAGGCCTATTCCTACAATGAGCAGTTCTTC. This codes for CASSFGQAYSYNEQFF. Looking up the rest from reference TRBV5-1 and TRBJ2-1 gives the full variable domain: KAGVTQTPRYLIKTRGQQVTLSCSPISGHRSVSWYQQTPGQGLQFLFEYFSETQRNKGNFPGRFSGRQFSNSRSEMNVSTLELGDSALYLCASSFGQAYSYNEQFFGPGTRLTVL.